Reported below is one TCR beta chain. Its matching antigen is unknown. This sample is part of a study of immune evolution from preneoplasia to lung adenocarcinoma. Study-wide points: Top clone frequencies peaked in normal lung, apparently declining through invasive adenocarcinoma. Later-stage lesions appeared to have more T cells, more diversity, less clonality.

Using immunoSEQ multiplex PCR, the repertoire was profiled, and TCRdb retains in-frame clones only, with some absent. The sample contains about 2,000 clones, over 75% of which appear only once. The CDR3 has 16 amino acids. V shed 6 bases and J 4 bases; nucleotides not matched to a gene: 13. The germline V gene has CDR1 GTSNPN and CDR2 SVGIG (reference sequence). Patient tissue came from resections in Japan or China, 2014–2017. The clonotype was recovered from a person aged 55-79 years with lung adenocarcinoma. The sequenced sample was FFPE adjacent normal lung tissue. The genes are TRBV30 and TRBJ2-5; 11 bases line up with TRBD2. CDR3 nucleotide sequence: TGTGCCTGTGACGGGACTAGCGGAGTCAATGGAGAGACCCAGTACTTC. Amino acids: CACDGTSGVNGETQYF.